These 19 T cell receptor beta chains originate from one sample sequenced in a study of shared clonotypes between healthy human individuals (dated by TCRdb to the early 2020s). Libraries were constructed by the immunoSEQ multiplex PCR assay. TCRdb retrieved this table from immuneACCESS and kept in-frame rearrangements only. Not all clones are present; in checked studies, unresolved V genes account for under half, and no reason is known for the remainder. The sample records approximately 2.5 million clones, 93% of which are singletons. About 0.38% of the sample is in the top ten clones. Sequencing was carried out using naive CD4+ T cells from PBMCs. Per the publication, the cell subset or site label means: CD45RA+ positively selected. The receptors shown here come from a man in his late teens or twenties in good health. Some clones in this sample may be carry-over from other donors' samples.

The chain links TRBV6-5 to TRBJ2-3, with D possibly matching TRBD2 (6 bases). Germline V lookup: CDR1 MNHEY, CDR2 SVGAGI. V was cut by 1 base and J by 0 bases, with 11 bases left in between. The length of the CDR3 is 16 residues. The CDR3 protein is CASSYFSGKSTDTQYF. In DNA, the CDR3 is TGTGCCAGCAGTTACTTTAGCGGCAAAAGCACAGATACGCAGTATTTT.

This clone is a singleton in its sample. The chain recombines TRBV7-7 with TRBJ2-1, with TRBD2 matching 11 bases. The germline gives CDR1 SSHAT, CDR2 FNYEAQ (reference sequence). J was trimmed by 9 bases and V by 5 bases; bases with no gene match: 12. CDR3 length: 16 residues. The CDR3 coding sequence is TGTGCCAGCAGCGCCGCTTCTAGCGGGAGGCGGGGTGAGCAGTTCTTC. Translating gives CASSAASSGRRGEQFF.

The chain links TRBV6-1 to TRBJ1-2; 8 bases map to TRBD1. The CDR3 is made up of 14 amino acids. J was trimmed by 4 bases and V by 7 bases; bases with no gene match: 8. Germline V gene data show CDR1 as MNHNS and CDR2 as SASEGT. The DNA for the CDR3 is TGTGCCAGCATCCGGGACAGGAACTTCTATGGCTACACCTTC. Translation gives CASIRDRNFYGYTF.

CDR3 nucleotide sequence: TGTGCCAGCAGCAAGACAGGGGTAGAGACCCAGTACTTC. Protein sequence: CASSKTGVETQYF. This chain links TRBV7-9 with TRBJ2-5, with 8 bases that match TRBD1. CDR3 length: 13 amino acids. With V trimmed by 5 bases and J by 4 bases, 3 bases remained unmatched. Germline CDR1 SEHNR, CDR2 FQNEAQ (reference sequence).

This clone was found once. The chain is built from TRBV19 and TRBJ1-5; D is undetermined. The V gene lost 3 bases and the J gene lost 14 bases, with 17 bases spanning the gap. This CDR3 contains 13 residues. Germline V gene data show CDR1 as LNHDA and CDR2 as SQIVND (reference sequence). The chain's CDR3 is CASSIEAAKQEHF. CDR3 sequence (DNA): TGTGCCAGTAGTATTGAGGCGGCTAAGCAGGAGCATTTT. Looking up the rest from reference TRBV19 and TRBJ1-5 gives the full variable domain: DGGITQSPKYLFRKEGQNVTLSCEQNLNHDAMYWYRQDPGQGLRLIYYSQIVNDFQKGDIAEGYSVSREKKESFPLTVTSAQKNPTAFYLCASSIEAAKQEHFGDGTRLSIL.

This chain uses TRBV27 with TRBJ1-1; D is perhaps TRBD1 (6 bases). V was cut by 5 bases and J by 5 bases, with 12 bases left in between. CDR1 MNHEY and CDR2 SMNVEV come from the germline V gene (reference sequence). The CDR3 loop spans 13 amino acids. The DNA of the CDR3 is TGTGCCAGCAGTCCTACCGACAGGACTGAAGCTTTCTTT. Residues: CASSPTDRTEAFF.

The chain combines TRBV2 with TRBJ2-3; TRBD2 matches at 7 bases. The CDR3 is 17 amino acids. Germline CDR1 SNHLY, CDR2 FYNNEI. The J segment lost 6 bases and the V segment lost 4 bases, leaving 16 bases of the junction unmatched. The CDR3 DNA reads TGTGCCAGCAGTGTTCATGGCGGGAGCCCCGACGTCGATACGCAGTATTTT. It yields the protein CASSVHGGSPDVDTQYF.

V and J are TRBV15 and TRBJ2-6; TRBD2 matches at 7 bases. The CDR3 is made up of 14 amino acids. J was trimmed by 2 bases and V by 8 bases; bases with no gene match: 3. CDR1 is LNHNV, CDR2 YYDKDF, per germline (reference sequence). The CDR3 is CATRRGAGANVLTF. For the CDR3, the DNA is TGTGCCACCCGTCGGGGGGCTGGGGCCAACGTCCTGACTTTC.

V usage is TRBV5-5 and J usage is TRBJ2-1; tentative D call: TRBD1 (5 bases). V lost 2 bases to trimming and J lost 14 bases, with 14 bases between them. Germline assignment: CDR1 SGHKS and CDR2 YYEKEE (reference sequence). The CDR3 has 12 residues. This CDR3 reads CASSFLGLGEFF. In nucleotides, the CDR3 is TGTGCCAGCAGCTTCTTGGGATTAGGGGAGTTCTTC.

This clone was recorded only once. The genes are TRBV30 and TRBJ2-3; the D gene is possibly TRBD2 (5 bases). The ends were cut back, 2 bases at V and 5 bases at J, with 20 bases in the middle. This CDR3 has 16 amino acids. The V gene's germline CDR1 is GTSNPN and CDR2 SVGIG (reference sequence). Here the CDR3 reads CAWSSYQKRTGDTQYF. For the CDR3, the DNA is TGTGCCTGGAGTTCTTACCAGAAGAGGACTGGAGATACGCAGTATTTT.

Comments on this clone: This specimen includes other DNA sequences encoding the same CDR3. The chain links TRBV2 to TRBJ1-1, with no clear D. The CDR3 spans 12 residues. Germline V CDR1 and CDR2: SNHLY, FYNNEI. V shed 3 bases and J shed 5 bases, with 7 bases lying between them. This chain's CDR3 is CASSDRDTEAFF. For the CDR3, the DNA is TGTGCCAGCAGTGATCGGGATACTGAAGCTTTCTTT.

About this clone: Other DNA sequences in the same sample also yield this CDR3. CDR3 residues: CASSLAGEQYF. The CDR3 DNA reads TGTGCCAGCAGCTTAGCCGGCGAGCAGTACTTC. J is TRBJ2-7 and V is TRBV7-2, with D unresolved. This CDR3 spans 11 amino acids. V lost 0 bases and J lost 6, with 3 bases in between. Germline assignment: CDR1 SGHTA and CDR2 FQGNSA.

The chain combines TRBV2 with TRBJ1-6; maybe TRBD1 (6 bases). Looked up from germline, CDR1 is SNHLY and CDR2 is FYNNEI. Between the trimmed V and J ends, which lost 2 bases and 5 bases, there was a span of 10 bases. The CDR3 totals 15 residues. In DNA, the CDR3 is TGTGCCAGCAGTGAACAGGGGACCAATAATTCACCCCTCCACTTT. Translated, it gives CASSEQGTNNSPLHF.

This clone was recorded only once. The chain joins TRBV5-6 to TRBJ1-6; no firm D call. Trimming removed 2 bases at V and 15 bases at J, with 21 bases between. The germline CDR1 and CDR2 sequences are SGHDT and YYEEEE. This CDR3 region has 15 residues. The CDR3 sequence is CASSLVGAQDFILHF. CDR3 sequence (DNA): TGTGCCAGCAGCTTAGTGGGCGCCCAGGATTTTATCCTCCACTTT.

This chain uses TRBV6-1 with TRBJ2-2; 8 bases are shared with TRBD1. The CDR3 loop spans 15 amino acids. V shed 7 bases and J 2 bases; nucleotides not matched to a gene: 6. The germline V gene has CDR1 MNHNS and CDR2 SASEGT. CDR3 amino acids: CASTDRGLNTGELFF. In nucleotides, the CDR3 is TGTGCCAGCACCGACAGGGGCCTCAACACCGGGGAGCTGTTTTTT.

As for this clone: Other DNA sequences in the sample encode the same CDR3. This sequence joins TRBV5-1 and TRBJ2-5, with D perhaps TRBD1 or TRBD2 (5 bases each). Per germline, CDR1 SGHRS and CDR2 YFSETQ. The V end lost 0 bases, the J end lost 4 bases, and 10 bases lay between the germline ends. The CDR3 consists of 14 residues. Written as DNA, the CDR3 is TGCGCCAGCAGCTTGGAGGGGACGGGAGAGACCCAGTACTTC. Protein product: CASSLEGTGETQYF.

The chain uses TRBV10-3 and TRBJ1-1; TRBD1 agrees at 7 bases. CDR1 ENHRY and CDR2 SYGVKD come from the germline V gene. The CDR3 contains 14 residues. J lost 4 bases, V lost 6 bases, and 8 bases had no gene match. The CDR3 sequence is CAIRPDRDGTEAFF. As DNA, the CDR3 is TGTGCCATCAGGCCTGACAGGGACGGCACTGAAGCTTTCTTT.

The chain combines TRBV5-1 with TRBJ2-7; 7 bases line up with TRBD2. The junction had 13 bases not matched to a gene; V was cut back by 3 bases and J by 4 bases. The CDR3 spans 16 residues. Germline CDR1 and CDR2: SGHRS and YFSETQ. As DNA, the CDR3 is TGCGCCAGCAGCTCGGAACTAGGCCCGGGGGGATACGAGCAGTACTTC. Protein sequence: CASSSELGPGGYEQYF.

V gene TRBV6-5 combines with J gene TRBJ1-3; no clear D. The CDR3 totals 16 residues. CDR1 MNHEY and CDR2 SVGAGI come from the germline V gene. Trimming stripped 3 bases from V and 2 bases from J, with 14 bases between. The CDR3 DNA is TGTGCCAGCAGTTATTCACCTCTCGGCGCTGGAAACACCATATATTTT. This encodes CASSYSPLGAGNTIYF.